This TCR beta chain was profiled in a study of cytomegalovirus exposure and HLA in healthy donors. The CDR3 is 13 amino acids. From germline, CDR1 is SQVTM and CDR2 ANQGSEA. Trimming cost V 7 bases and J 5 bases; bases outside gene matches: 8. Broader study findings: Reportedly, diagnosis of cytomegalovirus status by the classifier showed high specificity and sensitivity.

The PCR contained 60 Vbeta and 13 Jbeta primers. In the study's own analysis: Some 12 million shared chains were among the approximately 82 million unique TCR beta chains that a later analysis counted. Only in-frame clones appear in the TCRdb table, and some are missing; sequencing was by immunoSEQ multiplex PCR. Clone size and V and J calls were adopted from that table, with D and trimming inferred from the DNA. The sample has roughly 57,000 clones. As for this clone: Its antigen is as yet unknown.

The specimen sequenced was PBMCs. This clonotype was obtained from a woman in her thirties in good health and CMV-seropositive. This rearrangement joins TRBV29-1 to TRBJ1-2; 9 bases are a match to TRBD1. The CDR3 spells CSARDRASYGYTF. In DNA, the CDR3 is TGCAGCGCCAGGGACAGGGCTTCTTATGGCTACACCTTC.